The entry that follows covers one T cell receptor beta chain sequence. Its antigen is not identified. The CDR3 has 16 residues. Germline V lookup: CDR1 SGHRS, CDR2 YFSETQ. V gave up 4 bases and J gave up 0 bases, with 11 bases separating them. The sample originates from a study of T-cell memory formation after mild COVID-19. Findings and limits, study-wide: For second-wave clones that peaked at day 37, SARS-CoV-2 specificity went unverified.

The 5'RACE method, run with constant-segment primers, produced TCR alpha and TCR beta cDNA libraries (carrying sample barcodes and UMIs). TCRdb reprocessed the 5' RACE reads with MiXCR, giving one entry per CDR3 protein. The sample gives about 560,000 distinct CDR3 sequences, more than 15% of which show up once; 12% is in the top ten. This chain connects TRBV5-1 to TRBJ2-6; either TRBD1 or TRBD2 may fit D (5 bases each). This clonotype was obtained from an adult woman who had mild COVID-19 (a few samples of this study predate the infection). Cell type and time point are not known. Sequencing was performed on PBMCs or a T cell subset sorted from them (not recorded which). CDR3 sequence reads: CASSRDRYSGANVLTF. The CDR3 nucleotides read TGCGCCAGCAGCCGGGACCGGTACTCTGGGGCCAACGTCCTGACTTTC.